This T cell receptor beta chain emerged from a study of cytomegalovirus exposure and HLA in healthy donors. PCR primers comprised 60 Vbeta and 13 Jbeta primers. Produced via immunoSEQ multiplex PCR; TCRdb's table is partial and in-frame only. The profile shows over 150,000 clones, around 73% of them singletons. Note on this clone: Its specificity is not known.

Study observations and caveats: The authors later found TCR association rates varying by HLA locus, with DRB1 most and HLA-C fewest. An analysis that was carried out later associated 15,000 to 20,000 TCR beta sequences with HLA alleles at 0.05 false discovery rate.

There are 16 residues in the CDR3. V dropped 2 bases and J dropped 9; count of bases not matched to a gene: 8. CDR1 is SNHLY, CDR2 FYNNEI, per germline. The TCR originated in a young woman in good health and CMV-seropositive. Material: PBMCs. This chain uses TRBV2 with TRBJ2-1, with 12 bases that match TRBD2. CDR3 amino acids: CASSEMPSGGAGEQFF. CDR3 nucleotide sequence: TGTGCCAGCAGTGAAATGCCTAGCGGGGGGGCAGGTGAGCAGTTCTTC.